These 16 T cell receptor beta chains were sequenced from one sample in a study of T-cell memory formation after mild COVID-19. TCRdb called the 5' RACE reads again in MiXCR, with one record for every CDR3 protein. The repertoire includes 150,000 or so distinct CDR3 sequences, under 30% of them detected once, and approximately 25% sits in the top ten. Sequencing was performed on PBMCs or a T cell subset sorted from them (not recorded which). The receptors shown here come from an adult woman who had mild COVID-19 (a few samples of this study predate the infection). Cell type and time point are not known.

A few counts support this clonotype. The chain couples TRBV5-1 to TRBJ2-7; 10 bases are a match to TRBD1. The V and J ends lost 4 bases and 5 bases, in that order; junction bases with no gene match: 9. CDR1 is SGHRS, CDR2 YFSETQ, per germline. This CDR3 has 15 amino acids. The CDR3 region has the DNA TGCGCCAGCAGCGACGGGACAGGGGATCGCAACGAGCAGTACTTC. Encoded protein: CASSDGTGDRNEQYF.

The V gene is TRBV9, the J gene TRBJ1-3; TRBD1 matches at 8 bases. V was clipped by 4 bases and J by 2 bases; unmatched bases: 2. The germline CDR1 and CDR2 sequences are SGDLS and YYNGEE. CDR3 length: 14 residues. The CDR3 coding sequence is TGTGCCAGCAGCAAGACAGGGGCTGGAAACACCATATATTTT. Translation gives CASSKTGAGNTIYF.

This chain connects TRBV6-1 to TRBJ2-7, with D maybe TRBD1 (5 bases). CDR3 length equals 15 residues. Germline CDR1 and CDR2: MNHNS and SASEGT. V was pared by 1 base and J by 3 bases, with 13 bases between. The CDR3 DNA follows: TGTGCCAGCAGTGAAGGGCAGGGCGTTGTCTACGAGCAGTACTTC. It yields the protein CASSEGQGVVYEQYF.

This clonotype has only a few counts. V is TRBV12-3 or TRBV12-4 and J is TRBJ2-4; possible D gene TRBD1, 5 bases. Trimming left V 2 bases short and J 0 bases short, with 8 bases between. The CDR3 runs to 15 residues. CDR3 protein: CASSLQGPAKNIQYF. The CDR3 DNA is TGTGCCAGCAGTTTACAGGGCCCAGCCAAAAACATTCAGTACTTC.

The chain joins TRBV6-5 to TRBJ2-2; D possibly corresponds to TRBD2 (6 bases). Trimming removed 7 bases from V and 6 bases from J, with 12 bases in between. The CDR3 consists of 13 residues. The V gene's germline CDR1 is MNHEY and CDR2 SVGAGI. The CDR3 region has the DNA TGTGCCAGCACCTACGGGAGTCCCGGGGAGCTGTTTTTT. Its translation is CASTYGSPGELFF.

The CDR3 sequence is CSVRASDTEAFF. CDR3 in DNA: TGCAGCGTTCGGGCTTCGGACACTGAAGCTTTCTTT. The rearrangement joins TRBV29-1 to TRBJ1-1; no clear D. V was pared by 5 bases and J by 3 bases, with 10 bases between. The germline V gene encodes CDR1 SQVTM and CDR2 ANQGSEA. CDR3 length: 12 amino acids.

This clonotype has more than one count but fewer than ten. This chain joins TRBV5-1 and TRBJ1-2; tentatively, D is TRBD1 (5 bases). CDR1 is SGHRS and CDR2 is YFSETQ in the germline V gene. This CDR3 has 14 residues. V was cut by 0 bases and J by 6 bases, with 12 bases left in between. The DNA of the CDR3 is TGCGCCAGCAGCTTGGTTGGGGGAAGGGATGGCTACACCTTC. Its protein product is CASSLVGGRDGYTF.

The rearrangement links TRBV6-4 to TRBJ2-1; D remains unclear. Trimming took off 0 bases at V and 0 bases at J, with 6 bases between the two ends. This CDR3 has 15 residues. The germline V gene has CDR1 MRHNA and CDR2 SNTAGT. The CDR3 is CASSDSASSYNEQFF. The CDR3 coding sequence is TGTGCCAGCAGTGACTCGGCTAGCTCCTACAATGAGCAGTTCTTC.

CDR3 in amino acids: CASSLGGWSGYEQYF. Written as DNA, the CDR3 is TGTGCCAGCAGCTTAGGGGGCTGGAGCGGCTACGAGCAGTACTTC. The chain uses TRBV5-6 and TRBJ2-7, with 7 bases fitting TRBD1. The CDR3 runs to 15 residues. The V gene's germline CDR1 is SGHDT and CDR2 YYEEEE. V was pared by 2 bases and J by 3 bases, with 8 bases of the junction left unmatched.

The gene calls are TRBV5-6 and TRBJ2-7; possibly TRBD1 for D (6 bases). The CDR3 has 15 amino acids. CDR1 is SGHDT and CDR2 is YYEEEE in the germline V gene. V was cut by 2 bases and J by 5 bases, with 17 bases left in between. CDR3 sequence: CASSFSGQRLHEQYF. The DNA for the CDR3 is TGTGCCAGCAGCTTTTCCGGACAGAGACTTCACGAGCAGTACTTC.

The CDR3 DNA sequence: TGTGCCATCAGTGAGACCCTATTTTACGAGCAGTACTTC. Encoded protein: CAISETLFYEQYF. This sequence joins TRBV10-3 and TRBJ2-7; D is undetermined. CDR3 length: 13 amino acids. The germline V gene has CDR1 ENHRY and CDR2 SYGVKD. V gave up 2 bases and J gave up 4 bases, with 9 bases separating them.

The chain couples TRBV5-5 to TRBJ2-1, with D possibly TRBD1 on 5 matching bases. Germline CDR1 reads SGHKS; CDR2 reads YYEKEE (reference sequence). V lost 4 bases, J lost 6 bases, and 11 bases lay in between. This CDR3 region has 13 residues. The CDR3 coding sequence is TGTGCCAGCAGCGTGGACATCCCCAATGAGCAGTTCTTC. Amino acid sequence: CASSVDIPNEQFF. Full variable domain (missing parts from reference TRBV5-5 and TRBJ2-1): DAGVTQSPTHLIKTRGQQVTLRCSPISGHKSVSWYQQVLGQGPQFIFQYYEKEERGRGNFPDRFSARQFPNYSSELNVNALLLGDSALYLCASSVDIPNEQFFGPGTRLTVL.

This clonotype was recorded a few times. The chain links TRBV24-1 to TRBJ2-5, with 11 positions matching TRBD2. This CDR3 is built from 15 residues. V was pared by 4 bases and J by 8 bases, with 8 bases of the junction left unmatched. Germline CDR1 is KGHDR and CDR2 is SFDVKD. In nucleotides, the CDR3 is TGTGCCACCAGTGACTTTAGCGGGGGGGCGAACACCCAGTACTTC. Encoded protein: CATSDFSGGANTQYF.

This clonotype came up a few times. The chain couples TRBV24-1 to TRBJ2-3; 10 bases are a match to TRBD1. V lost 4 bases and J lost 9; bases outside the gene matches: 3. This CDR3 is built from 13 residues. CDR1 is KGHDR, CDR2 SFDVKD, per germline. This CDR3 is CATSDPGQGTQYF. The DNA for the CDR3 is TGTGCCACCAGTGACCCGGGACAGGGGACGCAGTATTTT.

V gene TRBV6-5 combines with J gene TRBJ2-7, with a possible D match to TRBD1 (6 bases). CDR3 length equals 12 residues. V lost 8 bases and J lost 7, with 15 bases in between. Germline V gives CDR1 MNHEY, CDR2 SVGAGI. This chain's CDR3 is CASGPGAREQYF. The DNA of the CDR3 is TGTGCCAGCGGTCCAGGGGCGAGGGAGCAGTACTTC.

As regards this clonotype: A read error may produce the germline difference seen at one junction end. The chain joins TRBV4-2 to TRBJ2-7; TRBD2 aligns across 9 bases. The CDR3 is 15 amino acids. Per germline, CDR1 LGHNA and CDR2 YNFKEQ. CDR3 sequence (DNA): TGTGCCAGCAGGCAAGGGACTAGCAGTGCCTACGAGCAGTACTTC. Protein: CASRQGTSSAYEQYF.